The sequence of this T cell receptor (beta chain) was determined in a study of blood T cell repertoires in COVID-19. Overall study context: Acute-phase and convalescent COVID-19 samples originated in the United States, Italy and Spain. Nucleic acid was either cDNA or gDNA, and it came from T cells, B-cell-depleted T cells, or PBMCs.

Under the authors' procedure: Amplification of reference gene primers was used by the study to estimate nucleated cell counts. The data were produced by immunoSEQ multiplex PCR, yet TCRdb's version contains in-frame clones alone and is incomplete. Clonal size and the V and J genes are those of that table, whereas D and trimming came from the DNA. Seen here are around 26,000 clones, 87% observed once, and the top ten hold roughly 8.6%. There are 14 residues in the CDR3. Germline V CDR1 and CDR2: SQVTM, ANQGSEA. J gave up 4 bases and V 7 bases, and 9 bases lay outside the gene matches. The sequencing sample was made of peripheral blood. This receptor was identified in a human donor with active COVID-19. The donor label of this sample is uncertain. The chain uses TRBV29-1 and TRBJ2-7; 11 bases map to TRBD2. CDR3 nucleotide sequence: TGCAGCGCCATGGGACTAGCGGCCGGATACGAGCAGTACTTC. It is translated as CSAMGLAAGYEQYF.